This passage covers 10 T cell receptor beta chains from one sample sequenced in a study of blood T cell repertoires in COVID-19. Sequencing used immunoSEQ multiplex PCR; TCRdb keeps in-frame clones, though not all of them. In the table there are nearly 350,000 clones, less than 90% of which are singletons. The sample was PBMCs or T cells enriched from blood (not recorded which). These receptors all come from a woman in her twenties or thirties who had recovered from COVID-19.

The chain couples TRBV3-1 (or the pseudogene TRBV3-2) to TRBJ1-2, with D possibly being TRBD1 (5 bases). The V end lost 3 bases, the J end lost 4 bases, and 12 bases lay between the germline ends. The CDR3 is 14 residues long. In germline, CDR1 is LGHDT, CDR2 YNNKEL (reference sequence). Here the CDR3 DNA reads TGTGCCAGCAGCCAGGTCCAGGGTGTCTATGGCTACACCTTC. It yields the protein CASSQVQGVYGYTF.

CDR3 nucleotides: TGTGCCAGTTCCGACAGGGAGTCTGGCTACACCTTC. Translation: CASSDRESGYTF. The chain recombines TRBV19 with TRBJ1-2; TRBD1 matches at 7 bases. CDR1 LNHDA and CDR2 SQIVND come from the germline V gene (reference sequence). V lost 8 bases, J lost 7 bases, and 7 bases stayed unmatched. This CDR3 is 12 amino acids long.

The genes are TRBV5-6 and TRBJ2-5; D gene uncertain. This CDR3 is built from 14 residues. The germline V and J ends were trimmed by 0 bases and 2 bases, with 8 bases remaining between them. The germline CDR1 and CDR2 sequences are SGHDT and YYEEEE. CDR3 bases: TGTGCCAGCAGCTTGGCAGGAAGACAAGAGACCCAGTACTTC. Residues: CASSLAGRQETQYF.

With regard to this clone: The junction departs from the called germline gene at one end, perhaps through a read error. The rearrangement uses TRBV5-1 and TRBJ1-2, with 11 nucleotides matching TRBD1. Per germline, CDR1 SGHRS and CDR2 YFSETQ. The CDR3 has 17 residues. CDR3: CASTLVGTGGADYGYTF. CDR3 nucleotide sequence: TGCGCCAGCACCTTGGTTGGGACAGGGGGTGCGGACTATGGCTACACCTTC.

The rearrangement joins TRBV28 to TRBJ1-5; D remains unclear. This CDR3 is built from 16 residues. Germline loops: CDR1 MDHEN, CDR2 SYDVKM. V was shortened by 3 bases and J by 0 bases, with 12 bases between the two germline ends. The CDR3 sequence: CASSLSFPVSNQPQHF. CDR3 bases: TGTGCCAGCAGTTTGAGCTTCCCGGTTAGCAATCAGCCCCAGCATTTT.

This clone showed up just once. The chain employs TRBV13 and TRBJ1-3; the D is unclear. Germline CDR1 reads PRHDT; CDR2 reads FYEKMQ (reference sequence). V shed 4 bases and J shed 11 bases, with 24 bases lying between them. The CDR3 has 16 amino acids. CDR3 in amino acids: CASSSPARTLERAIYF. CDR3 bases: TGTGCCAGCAGCTCCCCGGCCCGTACTCTGGAGAGGGCCATATATTTT.

The chain joins TRBV28 to TRBJ1-5, with 10 positions matching TRBD1. Per germline, CDR1 MDHEN and CDR2 SYDVKM. The CDR3 length is 15 residues. J gave up 7 bases and V 7 bases, and 10 bases lay outside the gene matches. The CDR3 DNA reads TGTGCCAGCACCGCGGGACAGGGGTCGAAACAGCCCCAGCATTTT. This gives the protein CASTAGQGSKQPQHF.

This clone was counted a single time. The rearrangement joins TRBV7-9 to TRBJ1-1, with 8 positions matching TRBD1. V was clipped by 3 bases and J by 1 base; unmatched bases: 1. The CDR3 loop spans 14 amino acids. From germline, CDR1 is SEHNR and CDR2 FQNEAQ (reference sequence). The CDR3 nucleotides read TGTGCCAGCAGCTTTGGACAGGGGAACACTGAAGCTTTCTTT. The encoded protein is CASSFGQGNTEAFF.

The J gene is TRBJ1-4, the V gene TRBV19; unclear D gene. Germline CDR1 and CDR2: LNHDA and SQIVND (reference sequence). CDR3 length: 13 residues. Trimming pared 9 bases from V and 0 bases from J, leaving 8 bases between. The DNA for the CDR3 is TGTGCCAGCAGCAGCGCAACTAATGAAAAACTGTTTTTT. This codes for CASSSATNEKLFF.

This chain connects TRBV14 to TRBJ2-3; 7 nucleotides line up with TRBD2. The germline V gene encodes CDR1 SGHDN and CDR2 FVKESK. The V segment lost 0 bases and the J segment 4 bases; nucleotides outside the gene matches: 4. CDR3 length: 15 residues. The chain's CDR3 is CASSQDGGFADTQYF. In nucleotides, the CDR3 is TGTGCCAGCAGCCAAGACGGGGGGTTTGCAGATACGCAGTATTTT.